This T cell receptor beta chain was retrieved from a study of T cells in Graves' hyperthyroidism and ophthalmopathy. Broader study findings: The model anticipated ophthalmopathy a median approximately six months pre-onset. Within blood appeared most thyroid clonotypes that had expanded above 0.001.

This clonotype was seen many times. The antigen remains unidentified. On the basis of clinical symptoms, serum thyroxine and TRAb, thyroid ultrasound and orbital computed tomography, diagnoses were made. PBMCs were derived from 10 ml fresh peripheral blood. From RNA transcripts, TCR beta CDR3 regions were amplified. Primed by the HTBI set, a first-round RT-PCR was run on the TCR CDR3. TCRdb reprocessed the multiplex PCR reads with MiXCR, giving one entry per CDR3 protein. The table includes almost 350,000 distinct CDR3 sequences, around 18% detected once. Germline assignment: CDR1 SQVTM and CDR2 ANQGSEA. The junction had 7 bases not matched to a gene; V was cut back by 4 bases and J by 5 bases. This CDR3 contains 13 residues.

The TCR originated in a woman in her thirties or forties with Graves' ophthalmopathy. Sample: blood. This sequence joins TRBV29-1 and TRBJ2-5; TRBD2 matches 7 bases. Here the CDR3 reads CSVGRLAGETQYF. Written as DNA, the CDR3 is TGCAGCGTTGGTCGACTAGCTGGGGAGACCCAGTACTTC.